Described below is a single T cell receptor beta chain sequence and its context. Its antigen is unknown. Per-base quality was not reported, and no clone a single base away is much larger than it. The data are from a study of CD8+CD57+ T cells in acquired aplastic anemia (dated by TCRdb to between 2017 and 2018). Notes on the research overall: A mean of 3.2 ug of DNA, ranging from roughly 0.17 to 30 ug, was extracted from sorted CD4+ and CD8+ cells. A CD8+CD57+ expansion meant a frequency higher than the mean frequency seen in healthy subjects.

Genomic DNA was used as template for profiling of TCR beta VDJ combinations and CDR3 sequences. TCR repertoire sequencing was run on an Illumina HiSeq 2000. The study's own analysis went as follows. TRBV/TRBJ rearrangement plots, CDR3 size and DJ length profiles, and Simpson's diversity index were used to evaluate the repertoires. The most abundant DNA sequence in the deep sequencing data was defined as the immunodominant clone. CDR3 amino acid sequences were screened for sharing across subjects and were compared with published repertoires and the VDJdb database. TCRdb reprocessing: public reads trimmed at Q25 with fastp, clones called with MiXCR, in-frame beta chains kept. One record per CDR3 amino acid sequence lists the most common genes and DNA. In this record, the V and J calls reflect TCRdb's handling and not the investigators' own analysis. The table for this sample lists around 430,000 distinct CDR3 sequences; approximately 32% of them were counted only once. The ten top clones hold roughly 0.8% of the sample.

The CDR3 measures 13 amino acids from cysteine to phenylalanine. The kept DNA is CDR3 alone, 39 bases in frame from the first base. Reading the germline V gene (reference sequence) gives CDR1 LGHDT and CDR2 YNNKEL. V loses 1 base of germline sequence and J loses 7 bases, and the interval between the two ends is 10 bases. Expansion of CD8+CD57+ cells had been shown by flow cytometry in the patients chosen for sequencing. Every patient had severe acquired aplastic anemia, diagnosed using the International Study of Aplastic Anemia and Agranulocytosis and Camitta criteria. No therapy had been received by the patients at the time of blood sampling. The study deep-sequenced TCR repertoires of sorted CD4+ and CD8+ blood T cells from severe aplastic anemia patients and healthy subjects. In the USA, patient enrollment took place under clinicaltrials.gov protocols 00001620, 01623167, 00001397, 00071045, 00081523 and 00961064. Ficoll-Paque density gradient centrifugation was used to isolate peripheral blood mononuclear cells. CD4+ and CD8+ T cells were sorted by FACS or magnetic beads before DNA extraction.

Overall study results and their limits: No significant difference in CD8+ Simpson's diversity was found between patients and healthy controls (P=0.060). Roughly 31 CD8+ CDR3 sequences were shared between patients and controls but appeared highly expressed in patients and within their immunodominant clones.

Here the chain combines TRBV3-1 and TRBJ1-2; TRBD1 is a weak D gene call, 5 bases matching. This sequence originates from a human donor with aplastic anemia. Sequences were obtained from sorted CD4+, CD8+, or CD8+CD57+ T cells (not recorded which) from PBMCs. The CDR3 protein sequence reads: CASSQVEGSGYTF. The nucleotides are TGTGCCAGCAGCCAAGTGGAGGGGAGTGGCTACACCTTC.